This is a list of T cell receptor beta chains from one sample in a study of T cell changes during pregnancy in multiple sclerosis. TCRdb's copy holds only in-frame clones and misses some; the assay was immunoSEQ multiplex PCR. The sample holds about 130,000 clones, roughly 95% seen once. The sample in question was peripheral blood, obtained after pregnancy. The receptors were gathered from a female donor with multiple sclerosis, enrolled in a pregnancy study. CDR3s include the opening cysteine and the closing phenylalanine or tryptophan. D genes are given only for firm matches. Some rows have no size entry. The others give once, few or many, or a class for an expanded clone.

V	J	D	size	CDR3	DNA
TRBV5-1	TRBJ2-2	TRBD2	.	CASSLVVAGSGELFF	TGCGCCAGCAGCTTGGTAGTAGCGGGATCCGGGGAGCTGTTTTTT
TRBV5-1	TRBJ2-1	.	.	CASSFVTPGLRNEQFF	TGCGCCAGCAGCTTCGTGACACCGGGACTTAGAAATGAGCAGTTCTTC
TRBV2	TRBJ2-7	TRBD2	.	CASRIPQRGYEQYF	TGTGCCAGCAGGATCCCTCAGCGGGGTTACGAGCAGTACTTC
TRBV7-8	TRBJ2-1	.	.	CASSSGLKRNNEQFF	TGTGCCAGCAGCTCTGGGCTTAAAAGAAACAATGAGCAGTTCTTC
TRBV4-2	TRBJ2-3	.	.	CASSQARGATDTQYF	TGTGCCAGCAGCCAAGCTCGCGGCGCCACAGATACGCAGTATTTT
TRBV4-2	TRBJ2-1	TRBD2	.	CASSRPAGGPRGEQFF	TGTGCCAGCAGCCGGCCGGCGGGAGGGCCTCGAGGTGAGCAGTTCTTC
TRBV19	TRBJ2-2	TRBD2	.	CASSILRTSGRANTGELFF	TGTGCCAGTAGTATACTCCGGACTAGCGGGAGAGCGAACACCGGGGAGCTGTTTTTT
TRBV7-6	TRBJ1-1	.	.	CARGGEGAVGTEAFF	TGTGCCAGGGGGGGGGAAGGGGCGGTCGGAACTGAAGCTTTCTTT
TRBV6-1	TRBJ1-1	TRBD1	.	CASNPRRGLSAEAFF	TGTGCCAGCAACCCGAGAAGGGGGCTCAGTGCTGAAGCTTTCTTT
TRBV4-1	TRBJ1-2	TRBD1	.	CASSQEQGALGGYTF	TGCGCCAGCAGCCAAGAGCAGGGGGCGTTGGGTGGCTACACCTTC
TRBV28	TRBJ1-5	.	.	CASSLWGGRDGNQPQHF	TGTGCCAGCAGTTTGTGGGGAGGCAGGGATGGCAATCAGCCCCAGCATTTT
TRBV4-2	TRBJ2-1	TRBD1	.	CASSQAPGTGSINEQFF	TGTGCCAGCAGCCAGGCCCCCGGGACAGGGTCTATCAATGAGCAGTTCTTC
TRBV25-1	TRBJ2-3	TRBD1	.	CASSATGAGTDTQYF	TGTGCCAGCAGTGCGACAGGGGCCGGCACAGATACGCAGTATTTT
TRBV13	TRBJ2-2	TRBD1	.	CASSPTGYRGGELFF	TGTGCCAGCAGCCCGACAGGGTATCGGGGCGGGGAGCTGTTTTTT
TRBV6-5	TRBJ1-5	.	.	CASRQDGGSNQPQHF	TGTGCCAGCAGACAAGATGGGGGCAGCAATCAGCCCCAGCATTTT
TRBV30	TRBJ2-3	TRBD2	.	CAWSLLAGGPKSTQYF	TGTGCCTGGAGTCTTCTAGCGGGAGGGCCAAAGAGCACGCAGTATTTT
TRBV4-1	TRBJ1-5	.	.	CASSQVDSTYQPQHF	TGCGCCAGCAGCCAAGTCGACAGTACATATCAGCCCCAGCATTTT
TRBV6-1	TRBJ2-7	TRBD1	once	CASRGPGQYEQYF	TGTGCCAGCAGAGGTCCGGGACAGTACGAGCAGTACTTC
TRBV27	TRBJ2-7	TRBD2	.	CASRTSGRAGEQYF	TGTGCCAGCAGGACTAGCGGGAGAGCGGGGGAGCAGTACTTC
TRBV27	TRBJ2-1	.	.	CASSAPGNEQFF	TGTGCCAGCAGTGCCCCAGGGAATGAGCAGTTCTTC
TRBV5-4	TRBJ2-5	TRBD2	.	CASSFTGGLAEKETQYF	TGTGCCAGCAGCTTTACTGGGGGACTAGCGGAGAAAGAGACCCAGTACTTC
TRBV27	TRBJ2-7	.	.	CAPRVYEQYF	TGTGCCCCGAGGGTTTACGAGCAGTACTTC
TRBV19	TRBJ2-1	TRBD2	.	CASSIAGGPVEQFF	TGTGCCAGTAGTATAGCGGGAGGGCCGGTTGAGCAGTTCTTC
TRBV5-1	TRBJ1-1	TRBD1	.	CASSSPGQGMTNNEAFF	TGCGCCAGCAGCTCTCCGGGACAGGGTATGACGAACAATGAAGCTTTCTTT
TRBV6-5	TRBJ2-1	.	.	CASSYGHSIYNEQFF	TGTGCCAGCAGTTATGGACATTCTATCTACAATGAGCAGTTCTTC
TRBV27	TRBJ1-4	TRBD1	.	CASSSRQGRGEKLFF	TGTGCCAGCAGTTCCCGACAGGGGCGGGGGGAAAAACTGTTTTTT
TRBV28	TRBJ1-1	.	.	CASGDSGGTEAFF	TGTGCCAGCGGGGACTCCGGGGGCACTGAAGCTTTCTTT
TRBV28	TRBJ2-7	.	.	CASSFRQGENTYEQYF	TGTGCCAGCAGTTTCAGGCAGGGTGAAAATACCTACGAGCAGTACTTC
TRBV5-4	TRBJ2-1	TRBD2	.	CASSTLRTSGSNEQFF	TGTGCCAGCAGCACCCTTCGGACTAGCGGGAGCAATGAGCAGTTCTTC
TRBV28	TRBJ2-7	TRBD1	.	CASSLLGQGVDEQYF	TGTGCCAGCAGTTTACTAGGACAGGGGGTGGACGAGCAGTACTTC
TRBV7-8	TRBJ2-7	.	.	CASSLEAPYEQYF	TGTGCCAGCAGCTTGGAGGCCCCCTACGAGCAGTACTTC
TRBV5-1	TRBJ2-1	.	.	CASSLDRDNGEQFF	TGCGCCAGCAGCTTGGACCGGGACAATGGGGAGCAGTTCTTC
TRBV19	TRBJ1-5	.	once	CASTTLGASSNQPQHF	TGTGCCAGTACCACCTTGGGGGCCTCTAGCAATCAGCCCCAGCATTTT
TRBV10-3	TRBJ1-4	.	.	CAISDAGEKLFF	TGTGCCATCAGTGATGCGGGCGAAAAACTGTTTTTT
TRBV2	TRBJ1-3	.	.	CASSAQGRSGNTIYF	TGTGCCAGCAGTGCCCAGGGGCGATCTGGAAACACCATATATTTT
TRBV5-5	TRBJ2-7	TRBD2	.	CASSFYRTSGYSYEQYF	TGTGCCAGCAGCTTCTACAGGACTAGCGGGTACTCCTACGAGCAGTACTTC
TRBV7-9	TRBJ2-1	TRBD2	.	CASSLWFGLAIDEQFF	TGTGCCAGCAGCTTGTGGTTCGGACTAGCGATCGATGAGCAGTTCTTC
TRBV4-1	TRBJ2-7	TRBD2	once	CASSQDTAGDGYEQYF	TGCGCCAGCAGCCAAGATACGGCGGGAGATGGGTACGAGCAGTACTTC
TRBV10-3	TRBJ1-1	.	.	CAISEGRQNTEAFF	TGTGCCATCAGTGAGGGCAGGCAGAACACTGAAGCTTTCTTT
TRBV7-9	TRBJ2-5	TRBD2	.	CASSLSLLRTSGSVETQYF	TGTGCCAGCAGCCTATCACTCCTTAGGACTAGCGGGAGTGTAGAGACCCAGTACTTC
TRBV18	TRBJ2-7	TRBD1	.	CASSPSTGEQYF	TGTGCCAGCTCACCATCGACAGGGGAGCAGTACTTC
TRBV27	TRBJ2-4	TRBD1	.	CASSPWTGDLSLAKNIQYF	TGTGCCAGCAGTCCATGGACAGGGGATTTAAGCCTAGCCAAAAACATTCAGTACTTC
TRBV5-1	TRBJ2-1	.	once	CASSLAETEQFF	TGCGCCAGCAGCTTAGCGGAAACTGAGCAGTTCTTC
TRBV7-2	TRBJ2-3	TRBD2	.	CASSNSGLGLAGNTDTQYF	TGTGCCAGCAGCAACTCGGGGCTGGGGCTAGCGGGGAACACAGATACGCAGTATTTT